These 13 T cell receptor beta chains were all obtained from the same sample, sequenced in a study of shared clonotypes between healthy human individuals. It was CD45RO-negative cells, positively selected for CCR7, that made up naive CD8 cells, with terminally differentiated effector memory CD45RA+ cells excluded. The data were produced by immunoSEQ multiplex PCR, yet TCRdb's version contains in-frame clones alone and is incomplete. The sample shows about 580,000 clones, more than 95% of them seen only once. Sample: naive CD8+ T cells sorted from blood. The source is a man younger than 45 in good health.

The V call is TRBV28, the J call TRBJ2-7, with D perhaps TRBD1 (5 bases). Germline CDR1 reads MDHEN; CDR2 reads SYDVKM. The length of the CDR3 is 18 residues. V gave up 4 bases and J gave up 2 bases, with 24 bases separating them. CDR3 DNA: TGTGCCAGCAGTTCCCCTCTCACACTTAGACAGACGACCTACGAGCAGTACTTC. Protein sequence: CASSSPLTLRQTTYEQYF.

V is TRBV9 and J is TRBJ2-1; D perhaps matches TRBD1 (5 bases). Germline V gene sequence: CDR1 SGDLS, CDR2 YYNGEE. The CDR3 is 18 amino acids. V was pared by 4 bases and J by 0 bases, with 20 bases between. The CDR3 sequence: CASSINTDSASSYNEQFF. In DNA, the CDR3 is TGTGCCAGCAGCATTAACACCGACAGCGCGAGCTCCTACAATGAGCAGTTCTTC. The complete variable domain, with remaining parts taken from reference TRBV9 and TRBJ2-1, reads DSGVTQTPKHLITATGQRVTLRCSPRSGDLSVYWYQQSLDQGLQFLIQYYNGEERAKGNILERFSAQQFPDLHSELNLSSLELGDSALYFCASSINTDSASSYNEQFFGPGTRLTVL.

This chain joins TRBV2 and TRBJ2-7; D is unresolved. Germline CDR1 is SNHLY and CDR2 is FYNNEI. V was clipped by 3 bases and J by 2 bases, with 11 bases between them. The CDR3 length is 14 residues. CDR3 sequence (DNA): TGTGCCAGCAGTGAGGCCTCCTCAGCCTACGAGCAGTACTTC. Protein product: CASSEASSAYEQYF.

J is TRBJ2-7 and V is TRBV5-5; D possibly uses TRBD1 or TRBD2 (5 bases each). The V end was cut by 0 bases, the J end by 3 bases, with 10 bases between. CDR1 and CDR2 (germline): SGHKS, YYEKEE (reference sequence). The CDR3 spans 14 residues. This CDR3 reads CASSLARGYYEQYF. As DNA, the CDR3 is TGTGCCAGCAGCTTGGCGAGGGGTTACTACGAGCAGTACTTC. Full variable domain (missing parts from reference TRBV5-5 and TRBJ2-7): DAGVTQSPTHLIKTRGQQVTLRCSPISGHKSVSWYQQVLGQGPQFIFQYYEKEERGRGNFPDRFSARQFPNYSSELNVNALLLGDSALYLCASSLARGYYEQYFGPGTRLTVT.

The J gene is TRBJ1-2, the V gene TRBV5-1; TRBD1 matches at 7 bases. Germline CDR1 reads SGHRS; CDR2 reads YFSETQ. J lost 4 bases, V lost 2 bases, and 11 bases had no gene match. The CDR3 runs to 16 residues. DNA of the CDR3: TGCGCCAGCAGCTTTAGGGGGCAGGGGGAACCCTATGGCTACACCTTC. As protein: CASSFRGQGEPYGYTF. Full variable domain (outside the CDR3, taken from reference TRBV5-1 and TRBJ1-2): KAGVTQTPRYLIKTRGQQVTLSCSPISGHRSVSWYQQTPGQGLQFLFEYFSETQRNKGNFPGRFSGRQFSNSRSEMNVSTLELGDSALYLCASSFRGQGEPYGYTFGSGTRLTVV.

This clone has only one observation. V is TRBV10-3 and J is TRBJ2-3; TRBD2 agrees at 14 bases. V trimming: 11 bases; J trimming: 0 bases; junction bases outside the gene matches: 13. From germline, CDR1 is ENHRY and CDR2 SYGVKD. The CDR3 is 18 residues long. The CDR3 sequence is CAVLPGTSGSASTDTQYF. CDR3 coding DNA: TGTGCCGTTTTACCCGGGACTAGCGGGAGCGCGAGCACAGATACGCAGTATTTT.

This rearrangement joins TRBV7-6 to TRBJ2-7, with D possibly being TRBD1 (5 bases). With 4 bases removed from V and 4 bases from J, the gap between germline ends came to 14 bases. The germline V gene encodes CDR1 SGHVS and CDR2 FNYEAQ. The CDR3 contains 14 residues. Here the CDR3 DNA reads TGTGCCAGCAGCTCCCGACTGGGGCCTTACGAGCAGTACTTC. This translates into CASSSRLGPYEQYF.

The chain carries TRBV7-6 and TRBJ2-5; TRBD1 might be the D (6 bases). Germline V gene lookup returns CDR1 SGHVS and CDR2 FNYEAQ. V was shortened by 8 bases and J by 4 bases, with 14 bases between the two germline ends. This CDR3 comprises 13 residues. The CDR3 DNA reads TGTGCCAGCCGCACAGGGATTGGAGAGACCCAGTACTTC. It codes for CASRTGIGETQYF.

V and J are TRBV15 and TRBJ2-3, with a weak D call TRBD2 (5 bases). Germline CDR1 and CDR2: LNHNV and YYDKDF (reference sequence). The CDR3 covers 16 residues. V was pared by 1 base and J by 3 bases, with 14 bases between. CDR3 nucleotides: TGTGCCACCAGCAGAGGCCAGGAGGACTTTACAGATACGCAGTATTTT. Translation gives CATSRGQEDFTDTQYF.

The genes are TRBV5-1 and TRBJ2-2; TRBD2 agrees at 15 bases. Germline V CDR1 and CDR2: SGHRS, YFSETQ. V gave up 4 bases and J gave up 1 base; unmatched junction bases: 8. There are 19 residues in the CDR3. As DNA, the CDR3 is TGCGCCAGCAGCCCCTTTCCGGGACTAGCGGGGGGGAACACCGGGGAGCTGTTTTTT. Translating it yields CASSPFPGLAGGNTGELFF.

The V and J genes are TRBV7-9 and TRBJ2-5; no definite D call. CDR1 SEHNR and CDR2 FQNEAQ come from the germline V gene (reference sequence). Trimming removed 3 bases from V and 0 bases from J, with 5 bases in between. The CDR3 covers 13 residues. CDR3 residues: CASSFGNQETQYF. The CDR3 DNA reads TGTGCCAGCAGCTTCGGCAACCAAGAGACCCAGTACTTC.

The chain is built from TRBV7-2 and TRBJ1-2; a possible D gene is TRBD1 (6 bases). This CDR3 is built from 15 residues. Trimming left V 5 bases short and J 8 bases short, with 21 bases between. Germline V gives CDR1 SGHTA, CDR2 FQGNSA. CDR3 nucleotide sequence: TGTGCCAGCAGCGCTGACCCCTTCGGGGGCTACGGCTACACCTTC. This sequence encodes CASSADPFGGYGYTF. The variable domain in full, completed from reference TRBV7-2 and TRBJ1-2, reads GAGVSQSPSNKVTEKGKDVELRCDPISGHTALYWYRQSLGQGLEFLIYFQGNSAPDKSGLPSDRFSAERTGGSVSTLTIQRTQQEDSAVYLCASSADPFGGYGYTFGSGTRLTVV.

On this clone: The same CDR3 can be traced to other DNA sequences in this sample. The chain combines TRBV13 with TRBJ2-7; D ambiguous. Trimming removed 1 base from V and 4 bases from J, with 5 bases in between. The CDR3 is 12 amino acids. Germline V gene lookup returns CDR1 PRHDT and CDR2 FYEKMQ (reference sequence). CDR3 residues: CASSLEGYEQYF. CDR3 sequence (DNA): TGTGCCAGCAGCTTAGAGGGTTACGAGCAGTACTTC.